The T cell receptor beta chain described here comes from a study of T-cell reconstitution after alpha-beta-depleted transplantation in children. General study results and limits: At day 60, the high TCRbeta diversity found in some patients originated from recipient T cells and thymic progenitors that had survived. One year post-transplant, T-cell counts and diversity were largely derived from T cells produced anew.

About this clonotype: The antigen is unknown.

Unique molecular identifiers were used in preparing the TCRbeta library. Each CDR3 protein is one row after TCRdb ran MiXCR on the PCR reads. The repertoire includes around 700,000 distinct CDR3 sequences, around 13% of them detected once, and around 0.79% sits in the top ten. The J segment lost 9 bases and the V segment lost 3 bases, leaving 12 bases of the junction unmatched. The CDR3 loop spans 17 amino acids. The specimen was PBMCs, collected before TCRalphabeta/CD19-depleted stem cell transplant. The sequence derives from a girl aged 2 to 9 with congenital amegakaryocytic thrombocytopenia, due to receive a stem cell transplant. The gene calls are TRBV12-3 or TRBV12-4 and TRBJ2-1; TRBD2 matches 12 bases. CDR3 nucleotide sequence: TGTGCCAGCAGTTTTGACTGGCTAGCGGGAGGGCCTGGTGAGCAGTTCTTC. Residues: CASSFDWLAGGPGEQFF.